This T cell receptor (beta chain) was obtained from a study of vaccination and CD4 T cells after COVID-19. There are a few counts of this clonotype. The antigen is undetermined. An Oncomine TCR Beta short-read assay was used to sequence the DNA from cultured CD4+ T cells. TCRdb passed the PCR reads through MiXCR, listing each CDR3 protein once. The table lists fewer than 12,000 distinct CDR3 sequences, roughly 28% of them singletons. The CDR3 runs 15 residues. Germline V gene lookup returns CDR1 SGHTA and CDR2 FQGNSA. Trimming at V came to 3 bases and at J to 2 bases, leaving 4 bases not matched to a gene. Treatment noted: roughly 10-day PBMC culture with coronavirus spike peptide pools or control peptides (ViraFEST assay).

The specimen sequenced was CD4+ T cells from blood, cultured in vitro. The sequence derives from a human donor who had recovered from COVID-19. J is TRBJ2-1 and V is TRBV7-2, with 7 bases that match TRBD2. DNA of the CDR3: TGTGCCAGCAGCTTGAACGGACTAGCCTACAATGAGCAGTTCTTC. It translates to CASSLNGLAYNEQFF. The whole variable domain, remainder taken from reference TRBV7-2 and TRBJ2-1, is GAGVSQSPSNKVTEKGKDVELRCDPISGHTALYWYRQSLGQGLEFLIYFQGNSAPDKSGLPSDRFSAERTGGSVSTLTIQRTQQEDSAVYLCASSLNGLAYNEQFFGPGTRLTVL.